The 17 T cell receptor beta chains below all came from one sample that was sequenced in a study of T cells in Graves' hyperthyroidism and ophthalmopathy. RNA transcripts were the template for amplifying TCR beta CDR3 regions. The TCR CDR3 was amplified in a first-round RT-PCR using the HTBI primer set. In TCRdb, the multiplex PCR reads were re-called with MiXCR into one record per CDR3 protein. Seen here are fewer than 450,000 distinct CDR3 sequences, more than 12% observed once, and the top ten hold approximately 29%. Sequencing input: blood. The receptor source for this set is a man aged 45 to 65 with Graves' ophthalmopathy.

This sequence joins TRBV6-1 and TRBJ1-5; tentative D call: TRBD1 (5 bases). The CDR3 is made up of 17 amino acids. Germline lookup yields CDR1 MNHNS and CDR2 SASEGT. V lost 8 bases and J lost 2, with 22 bases in between. CDR3 protein: CASRLRSSLGGNQPQHF. CDR3 DNA sequence: TGTGCCAGCCGCCTTAGGTCTTCCTTAGGGGGCAATCAGCCCCAGCATTTT.

This clonotype was seen at least ten times. CDR3 protein: CASSYQRTGGQPQHF. The CDR3 DNA reads TGTGCCAGCAGTTACCAAAGGACAGGGGGGCAGCCCCAGCATTTT. The rearrangement joins TRBV6-6 to TRBJ1-5; 10 nucleotides align to TRBD1. The V gene's germline CDR1 is MNHNY and CDR2 SVGAGI (reference sequence). The CDR3 runs 15 residues. With 2 bases clipped from V and 7 bases from J, the junction kept 5 bases outside the gene matches.

This clonotype showed up many times. The chain uses TRBV29-1 and TRBJ2-7; TRBD1 matches at 10 bases. With 7 bases clipped from V and 2 bases from J, the junction kept 5 bases outside the gene matches. This CDR3 is built from 13 residues. From germline, CDR1 is SQVTM and CDR2 ANQGSEA. The CDR3 loop reads CSAFGQGAYEQYF. The DNA of the CDR3 is TGCAGCGCCTTTGGACAGGGGGCCTACGAGCAGTACTTC.

The chain is built from TRBV2 and TRBJ2-5; unclear D gene. The CDR3 is 14 amino acids. V lost 10 bases and J lost 5, with 20 bases in between. Per germline, CDR1 SNHLY and CDR2 FYNNEI. CDR3 loop: CATLATPVGETQYF. The CDR3 coding sequence is TGTGCCACTCTGGCAACTCCGGTCGGGGAGACCCAGTACTTC.

The chain links TRBV29-1 to TRBJ2-7; 9 bases match TRBD1. Germline CDR1 reads SQVTM; CDR2 reads ANQGSEA. The CDR3 loop spans 15 amino acids. Losses at the gene ends were 1 base for V and 3 bases for J; bases not matched to a gene: 7. CDR3: CSVEAETGGYYEQYF. In DNA form, the CDR3 reads TGCAGCGTTGAAGCCGAAACAGGGGGCTACTACGAGCAGTACTTC.

This clonotype was recorded many times. The rearrangement links TRBV6-1 to TRBJ1-6, with D uncertain. The germline V gene has CDR1 MNHNS and CDR2 SASEGT. The CDR3 is 13 amino acids. The ends were cut back, 3 bases at V and 5 bases at J, with 5 bases in the middle. The CDR3 sequence: CASSEVDNSPLHF. The CDR3 nucleotides read TGTGCCAGCAGTGAGGTGGATAATTCACCCCTCCACTTT.

This clonotype was seen repeatedly, ten times or more. This chain joins TRBV2 and TRBJ2-1, with 11 bases identical to TRBD2. Germline V gene lookup returns CDR1 SNHLY and CDR2 FYNNEI. The CDR3 sequence is 16 residues long. V dropped 5 bases and J dropped 7; count of bases not matched to a gene: 10. In nucleotides, the CDR3 is TGTGCCAGCAGTCCGCAACTAGCGGGAGAGGAAAATGAGCAGTTCTTC. Amino acid sequence: CASSPQLAGEENEQFF.

In its sample, this clonotype was seen a few times. The chain recombines TRBV6-1 with TRBJ2-7; the match to TRBD2 covers 11 bases. Trimming cost V 5 bases and J 6 bases; bases outside gene matches: 9. CDR3 length: 15 residues. In germline, CDR1 is MNHNS, CDR2 SASEGT. CDR3 in amino acids: CASSSTSGIFGEQYF. The CDR3 bases are TGTGCCAGCAGTTCGACTAGCGGGATTTTCGGCGAGCAGTACTTC.

The chain employs TRBV5-1 and TRBJ2-3; either TRBD1 or TRBD2 may fit D (5 bases each). V was cut by 1 base and J by 8 bases, with 14 bases left in between. This CDR3 is built from 14 residues. In germline, CDR1 is SGHRS, CDR2 YFSETQ. The CDR3 is CASSLKEGRGTQYF. In nucleotides, the CDR3 is TGCGCCAGCAGCTTGAAAGAGGGACGGGGTACGCAGTATTTT.

J is TRBJ1-4 and V is TRBV5-4; unclear D gene. Trimming cost V 2 bases and J 3 bases, with 5 bases left between them. Per germline, CDR1 SGHNT and CDR2 YYREEE (reference sequence). The CDR3 has 13 residues. The chain's CDR3 is CASSFTANEKLFF. CDR3 sequence (DNA): TGTGCCAGCAGCTTTACAGCTAATGAAAAACTGTTTTTT.

The chain has TRBV14 and TRBJ2-5, with D uncertain. Germline V gives CDR1 SGHDN, CDR2 FVKESK. The germline V and J ends were trimmed by 3 bases and 5 bases, with 7 bases remaining between them. CDR3 length: 12 amino acids. CDR3 sequence (DNA): TGTGCCAGCAGCCAGAAGTGGGAGACCCAGTACTTC. This gives the protein CASSQKWETQYF. The full variable domain, its missing parts supplied by reference TRBV14 and TRBJ2-5, is EAGVTQFPSHSVIEKGQTVTLRCDPISGHDNLYWYRRVMGKEIKFLLHFVKESKQDESGMPNNRFLAERTGGTYSTLKVQPAELEDSGVYFCASSQKWETQYFGPGTRLLVL.

This clonotype was recorded many times. The chain recombines TRBV28 with TRBJ2-1, with 8 positions matching TRBD2. Per germline, CDR1 MDHEN and CDR2 SYDVKM. Trimming cost V 2 bases and J 8 bases; bases outside gene matches: 5. The CDR3 contains 14 residues. The CDR3 protein is CASSLLRGEHEQFF. The CDR3 DNA reads TGTGCCAGCAGTTTACTGCGGGGGGAGCATGAGCAGTTCTTC.

This clonotype was picked up a small number of times. V and J are TRBV10-3 and TRBJ2-7, with TRBD1 as a possible D gene (5 bases). Germline V lookup: CDR1 ENHRY, CDR2 SYGVKD. CDR3 length: 15 residues. V gave up 10 bases and J gave up 3 bases, with 22 bases separating them. CDR3 residues: CATAAQSNQGYEQYF. DNA of the CDR3: TGTGCCACCGCGGCGCAATCAAATCAGGGCTACGAGCAGTACTTC.

This clonotype was counted only a few times. The V and J genes are TRBV30 and TRBJ1-4, with D perhaps matching TRBD1 (5 bases). Trimming removed 4 bases at V and 4 bases at J, with 10 bases between. The CDR3 runs to 13 residues. Germline V gene lookup returns CDR1 GTSNPN and CDR2 SVGIG (reference sequence). The CDR3 nucleotides are TGTGCCTGGATGGGACGGAATAATGAAAAACTGTTTTTT. Translating gives CAWMGRNNEKLFF. The full variable domain, rest sourced from reference TRBV30 and TRBJ1-4, is SQTIHQWPATLVQPVGSPLSLECTVEGTSNPNLYWYRQAAGRGLQLLFYSVGIGQISSEVPQNLSASRPQDRQFILSSKKLLLSDSGFYLCAWMGRNNEKLFFGSGTQLSVL.

This clonotype has a count of ten or more. This chain links TRBV20-1 with TRBJ2-3, with D possibly matching TRBD1 (6 bases). Trimming stripped 0 bases from V and 3 bases from J, with 13 bases between. This CDR3 has 15 amino acids. Germline CDR1 and CDR2: DFQATT and SNEGSKA (reference sequence). The CDR3 here is CSARDLQGWTDTQYF. The CDR3 bases are TGCAGTGCTAGAGATTTGCAGGGGTGGACAGATACGCAGTATTTT.

This clonotype was picked up a small number of times. The V call is TRBV6-1, the J call TRBJ2-7, with D maybe TRBD1 (6 bases). Germline values: CDR1 MNHNS, CDR2 SASEGT. V lost 7 bases and J 3 bases, leaving 13 bases between the germline ends. This CDR3 is 13 amino acids long. The CDR3, as DNA: TGTGCCAGCACAAGGGACAAGTACTACGAGCAGTACTTC. It specifies CASTRDKYYEQYF.

The genes are TRBV25-1 and TRBJ1-1; 11 positions agree with TRBD1. Germline lookup yields CDR1 MGHDK and CDR2 SYGVNS. The trim removed 2 bases at V and 6 bases at J, leaving 2 bases unmatched. The CDR3 extends over 14 amino acids. The chain's CDR3 is CASSEGQGASEAFF. CDR3 nucleotide sequence: TGTGCCAGCAGTGAAGGACAGGGGGCGTCTGAAGCTTTCTTT.